Given below is one T cell receptor (beta chain) in context. The data derive from a study of blood T cell repertoires in COVID-19. Study background: Whether acute or convalescent, the COVID-19 samples came from the United States, Italy and Spain.

Original processing methods: Reference gene primer amplification yielded estimated nucleated cell counts. The repertoire was sequenced with immunoSEQ multiplex PCR; TCRdb's copy has only in-frame clones and lacks some. D and trimming were read from the DNA, whereas the V and J calls and clone size are those reported in that table. Here the sample spans under 100,000 clones, around 87% being singletons. The CDR3 contains 19 residues. With 1 base clipped from V and 6 bases from J, the junction kept 12 bases outside the gene matches. Germline V gene lookup returns CDR1 SGHTA and CDR2 FQGNSA. The genes are TRBV7-2 and TRBJ2-3, with 14 bases matching TRBD2. The specimen was peripheral blood. This receptor was taken from a human donor in a cohort sampled during active COVID-19. CDR3 amino acids: CASSLVIRLAGGRADTQYF. For the CDR3, the DNA is TGTGCCAGCAGCTTAGTAATTCGACTAGCGGGGGGGAGGGCCGATACGCAGTATTTT.